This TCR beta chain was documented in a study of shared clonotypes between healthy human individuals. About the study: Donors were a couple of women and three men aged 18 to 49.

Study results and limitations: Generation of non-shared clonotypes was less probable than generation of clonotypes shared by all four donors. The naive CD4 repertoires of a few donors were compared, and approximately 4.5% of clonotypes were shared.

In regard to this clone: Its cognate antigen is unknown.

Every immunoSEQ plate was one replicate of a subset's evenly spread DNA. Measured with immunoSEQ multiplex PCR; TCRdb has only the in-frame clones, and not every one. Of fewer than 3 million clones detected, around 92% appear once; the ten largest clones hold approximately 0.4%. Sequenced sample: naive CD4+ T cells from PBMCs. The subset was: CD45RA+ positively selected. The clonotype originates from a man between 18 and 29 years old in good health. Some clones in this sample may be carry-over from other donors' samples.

CDR3 residues: CASSPTGTGVPNYGYTF. DNA of the CDR3: TGTGCCAGCAGCCCTACCGGGACAGGGGTACCTAACTATGGCTACACCTTC. The chain joins TRBV14 to TRBJ1-2; 10 positions agree with TRBD1. The CDR3 is 17 residues long. The germline CDR1 and CDR2 sequences are SGHDN and FVKESK. Germline trimming cut 4 bases from V and 0 bases from J; bases unmatched to any gene: 8.